The rows below give T cell receptor beta chains drawn from one sample of a study of cytomegalovirus exposure and HLA in healthy donors. Sequencing used immunoSEQ multiplex PCR; TCRdb keeps in-frame clones, though not all of them. The repertoire holds roughly 220,000 clones, with around four fifths as singletons. Specimen: PBMCs. These receptors originate from a woman aged 25 to 39 in good health and CMV-seropositive. Each CDR3 is given with its conserved first and last residue. Fields, in order: clone size, J gene, V gene, D gene, CDR3 DNA, CDR3 protein. A D gene is named only where the DNA matches it firmly. A clone size is listed for some rows: how often the clone was seen (once, few, many), or a class if it is expanded.

>NA|TRBJ2-4|TRBV28|TRBD1
TGTGCCAGCAGTGGATCAGGACAGGGGGAACTAGCCAAAAACATTCAGTACTTC
CASSGSGQGELAKNIQYF
>NA|TRBJ1-4|TRBV27|NA
TGTGCCAGCAGTGTCTTGCTTGGTGAAAAACTGTTTTTT
CASSVLLGEKLFF
>NA|TRBJ2-6|TRBV5-1|TRBD1
TGCGCCAGCAGCTTGGTTGGGGACAGCTCTGGGGCCAACGTCCTGACTTTC
CASSLVGDSSGANVLTF
>NA|TRBJ2-3|TRBV28|NA
TGTGCCAGCAGGGAAGCGCCAGAAGTTATTCCAGATACGCAGTATTTT
CASREAPEVIPDTQYF
>NA|TRBJ2-3|TRBV5-1|NA
TGCGCCAGCAGCTTGGCGGCGGGTTCTAGCACAGATACGCAGTATTTT
CASSLAAGSSTDTQYF
>NA|TRBJ1-1|TRBV12-5|TRBD1
TGTGCTAGTGGTTTGGTGGGACAGGCTATGAACACTGAAGCTTTCTTT
CASGLVGQAMNTEAFF
>NA|TRBJ2-1|TRBV6-5|NA
TGTGCCAGCAGTTACGGTGAAGTCTATGAGCAGTTCTTC
CASSYGEVYEQFF
>NA|TRBJ2-4|TRBV30|TRBD1
TGTGCCTGGAGTGAGGACAGGTTAAGGGCTTCTGGAATAGCCAAAAACATTCAGTACTTC
CAWSEDRLRASGIAKNIQYF
>few|TRBJ1-4|TRBV30|TRBD1
TGTGCCTGGACCCTACAGGGGGGGGCTGAAAAACTGTTTTTT
CAWTLQGGAEKLFF
>NA|TRBJ2-3|TRBV5-1|TRBD1
TGCGCCAGCAGCGGGGGACAGGGCACATATACGCAGTATTTT
CASSGGQGTYTQYF
>NA|TRBJ2-5|TRBV9|TRBD2
TGTGCCAGCAGCGTAGGGGTTAGCGGGAGGCAAGAGACCCAGTACTTC
CASSVGVSGRQETQYF
>few|TRBJ2-3|TRBV6-4|TRBD1
TGTGCCAGCAGCTACAGGACAGGGAACACAGATACGCAGTATTTT
CASSYRTGNTDTQYF
>NA|TRBJ2-3|TRBV28|TRBD2
TGTGCCAGCAGTCCTATAGCGGGAGGGAAACCCGACACGAGCACAGATACGCAGTATTTT
CASSPIAGGKPDTSTDTQYF
>NA|TRBJ1-2|TRBV10-3|NA
TGTGCCATCAGTGAAGCCCCGTACTATGGCTACACCTTC
CAISEAPYYGYTF
>NA|TRBJ1-5|TRBV27|NA
TGTGCCAGCAGTACACATCAAAACAATCAGCCCCAGCATTTT
CASSTHQNNQPQHF
>NA|TRBJ2-2|TRBV28|TRBD1
TGTGCCAGCACCTCCCCGGGACAGACGAACACCGGGGAGCTGTTTTTT
CASTSPGQTNTGELFF
>NA|TRBJ1-1|TRBV6-5|NA
TGTGCCAGCAGTTACTCGATACGGGGCGACACTGAAGCTTTCTTT
CASSYSIRGDTEAFF
>NA|TRBJ1-5|TRBV28|TRBD1
TGTGCCAGCAGCCCTCGACAGGGTCAAGGCAATCAGCCCCAGCATTTT
CASSPRQGQGNQPQHF
>NA|TRBJ2-7|TRBV4-1|TRBD2
TGCGCCAGCAGCCAACCCGGGGTTAGCGGGAGTTCCTACGAGCAGTACTTC
CASSQPGVSGSSYEQYF
>NA|TRBJ2-1|TRBV2|NA
TGTGCCAGTGCTGAGAGCTCCTACAATGAGCAGTTCTTC
CASAESSYNEQFF
>NA|TRBJ2-7|TRBV6-5|TRBD2
TGTGCCGTACAGGGACTAGCTTACGAGCAGTACTTC
CAVQGLAYEQYF
>few|TRBJ1-1|TRBV5-6|NA
TGTGCCAGCAGCTACGGGGCTGAAGCTTTCTTT
CASSYGAEAFF
>few|TRBJ2-7|TRBV5-1|NA
TGCGCCAGCAGGGGTGCAAATTCCTACGAGCAGTACTTC
CASRGANSYEQYF
>once|TRBJ2-3|TRBV18|NA
TGTGCCAGCTCCGGAATATTAGTAAATACGCAGTATTTT
CASSGILVNTQYF
>NA|TRBJ2-5|TRBV29-1|TRBD1
TGCAGCGTACAGAGACAGGGCGGAGAGACCCAGTACTTC
CSVQRQGGETQYF
>NA|TRBJ2-7|TRBV29-1|NA
TGCAGCGTTGCGGACTTCTACGAGCAGTACTTC
CSVADFYEQYF
>once|TRBJ2-7|TRBV11-2|NA
TGTGCCAGCAGCTCGTGGACCTCCTACGAGCAGTACTTC
CASSSWTSYEQYF
>NA|TRBJ2-1|TRBV28|NA
TGTGCCAGCAGGGGAGCTACAAGCGTGAATGAGCAGTTCTTC
CASRGATSVNEQFF
>NA|TRBJ2-7|TRBV7-9|TRBD2
TGTGCCAGCAGCCACCCCAGCGGGAGTCTCTACGAGCAGTACTTC
CASSHPSGSLYEQYF
>NA|TRBJ2-7|TRBV27|NA
TGTGCCAGCAAAACAGGCTTTAACGAGCAGTACTTC
CASKTGFNEQYF
>NA|TRBJ1-5|TRBV19|NA
TGTGCCAGTAGAAGGACGGGGGTGGTGTATCAGCCCCAGCATTTT
CASRRTGVVYQPQHF
>NA|TRBJ1-4|TRBV5-1|TRBD1
TGCGCCAGCAGCTGGGGACGACAGGGTGCTAATGAAAAACTGTTTTTT
CASSWGRQGANEKLFF
>NA|TRBJ1-2|TRBV6-5|NA
TGTGCCAGCAGTTGGGACAACAAGGGGTATGGCTACACCTTC
CASSWDNKGYGYTF
>NA|TRBJ1-5|TRBV9|TRBD1
TGTGCCAGCAGCGTAGAGGGGGCCTTTAATCAGCCCCAGCATTTT
CASSVEGAFNQPQHF
>NA|TRBJ1-2|TRBV6-1|NA
TGTGCCAGCAGTGAAGGGCTCGGGCACTATGGCTACACCTTC
CASSEGLGHYGYTF
>few|TRBJ2-3|TRBV6-1|NA
TGTGCCAGCAGTGAAGGAGGGGGGGGCGCAGATACGCAGTATTTT
CASSEGGGGADTQYF
>NA|TRBJ1-1|TRBV9|NA
TGTGCCAGCAGCGTAGCTATATACGGCACTGAAGCTTTCTTT
CASSVAIYGTEAFF